This T cell receptor (beta chain) is from a study of blood T cell repertoires in COVID-19. The table came from immunoSEQ multiplex PCR; TCRdb's copy has only in-frame clones and leaves some out. This table holds about 280,000 clones, 87% found once. This clone was seen only a few times. The V end lost 6 bases, the J end lost 5 bases, and 17 bases lay between the germline ends. CDR1 and CDR2 from the germline V gene are MDHEN and SYDVKM. The CDR3 extends over 14 amino acids. This chain joins TRBV28 and TRBJ2-7; tentative D call: TRBD1 (5 bases). Sequencing was performed on peripheral blood. This receptor was identified in a woman between 45 and 65 years old who had recovered from COVID-19. CDR3 bases: TGTGCCAGCAGGAACCGACAGTTCCGGGACGAGCAGTACTTC. Its protein is CASRNRQFRDEQYF. The entire variable domain, with the rest obtained from reference TRBV28 and TRBJ2-7, is as follows: DVKVTQSSRYLVKRTGEKVFLECVQDMDHENMFWYRQDPGLGLRLIYFSYDVKMKEKGDIPEGYSVSREKKERFSLILESASTNQTSMYLCASRNRQFRDEQYFGPGTRLTVT.